This T cell receptor beta chain was identified during a study of hypomethylating agent response in myelodysplastic syndrome. Across the study: Of the myelodysplastic syndrome patients, several were male, 2 female. With a mean age of around 77 +/- 6.3 years, patients were most commonly cytogenetically diploid.

Study-wide findings and caveats: Non-responders showed more contracted clonotypes post-treatment, while responders showed more novel ones. Shared GLIPH2 clusters possibly recognizing novel MDS antigens remain unconfirmed.

Assay used: immunoSEQ multiplex PCR; TCRdb lists only in-frame clones, some missing. The table lists thousands of clones, more than 80% of them singletons, with over 20% in the top ten. This clone was counted a few times. Antigen: not known. The source of this sequence is a human donor with myelodysplastic syndrome. This specimen was bone marrow, taken before or after starting hypomethylating agent treatment for myelodysplastic syndrome (not recorded which).

The CDR3 DNA reads TGTGCCAGCAGCGGAGTGAATCAGCCCCAGCATTTT. It codes for CASSGVNQPQHF. The V call is TRBV5-6, the J call TRBJ1-5; D call uncertain. The V gene lost 4 bases and the J gene lost 4 bases, with 6 bases spanning the gap. The germline V gene encodes CDR1 SGHDT and CDR2 YYEEEE. This CDR3 contains 12 residues. Drawing the rest from reference TRBV5-6 and TRBJ1-5, the complete variable domain is DAGVTQSPTHLIKTRGQQVTLRCSPKSGHDTVSWYQQALGQGPQFIFQYYEEEERQRGNFPDRFSGHQFPNYSSELNVNALLLGDSALYLCASSGVNQPQHFGDGTRLSIL.